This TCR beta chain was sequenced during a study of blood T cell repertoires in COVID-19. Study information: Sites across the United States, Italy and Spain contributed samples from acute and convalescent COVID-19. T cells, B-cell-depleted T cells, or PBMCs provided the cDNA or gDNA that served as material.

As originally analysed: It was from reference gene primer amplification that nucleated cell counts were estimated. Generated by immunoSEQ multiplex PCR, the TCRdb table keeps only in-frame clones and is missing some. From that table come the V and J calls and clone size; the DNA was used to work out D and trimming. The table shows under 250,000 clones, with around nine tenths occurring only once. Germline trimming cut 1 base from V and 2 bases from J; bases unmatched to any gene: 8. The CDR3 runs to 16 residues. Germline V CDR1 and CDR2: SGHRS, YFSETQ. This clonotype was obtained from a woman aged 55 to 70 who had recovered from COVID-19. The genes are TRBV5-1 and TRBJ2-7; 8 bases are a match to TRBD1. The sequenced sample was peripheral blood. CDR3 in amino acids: CASSLPRDRRTYEQYF. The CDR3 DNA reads TGCGCCAGCAGCTTGCCCCGGGACAGGCGTACCTACGAGCAGTACTTC.